The clone carrying this T cell receptor (beta chain) was seen a few times. The antigen is not known. Germline lookup yields CDR1 SEHNR and CDR2 FQNEAQ (reference sequence). V was pared by 5 bases and J by 2 bases, with 16 bases between. This CDR3 contains 15 residues. The record originates from a study of identical twins. General study findings and limits: Conclusions came from cross-sectional statistical analysis, not from following the same donors. Excess twin sharing in beta out-of-frame sequences was weaker.

TCRdb ran MiXCR on the 5' RACE reads and lists one entry per CDR3 protein. The sample lists 270,000 or so distinct CDR3 sequences, around 8% seen once, with 3% to 3.5% in the top ten. These same records also appear under a second study, on yellow fever vaccine responses in identical twins.

The TCR was taken from a woman in her late teens or twenties in good health. This chain joins TRBV7-9 and TRBJ2-7; no reliable D call. Material: CD8+ T cells sorted from blood. CDR3 loop: CASSTSGPLPYEQYF. DNA of the CDR3: TGTGCCAGCAGCACATCCGGGCCCCTCCCCTACGAGCAGTACTTC.